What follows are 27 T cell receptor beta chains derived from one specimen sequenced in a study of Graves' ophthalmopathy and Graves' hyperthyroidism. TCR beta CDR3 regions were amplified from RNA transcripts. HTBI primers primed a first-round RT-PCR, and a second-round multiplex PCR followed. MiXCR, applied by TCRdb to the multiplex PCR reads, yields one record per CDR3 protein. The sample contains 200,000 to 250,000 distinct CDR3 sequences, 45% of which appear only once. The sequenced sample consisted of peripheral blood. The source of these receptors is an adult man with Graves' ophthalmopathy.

The CDR3 nucleotides read TGTGCCAGCAGCTCCCCGACAGTCGCTAACTATGGCTACACCTTC. Its protein product is CASSSPTVANYGYTF. V gene TRBV11-2 combines with J gene TRBJ1-2; D possibly corresponds to TRBD1 (5 bases). CDR3 size: 15 residues. Trimming took off 4 bases at V and 0 bases at J, with 12 bases between the two ends. Germline assignment: CDR1 SGHAT and CDR2 FQNNGV.

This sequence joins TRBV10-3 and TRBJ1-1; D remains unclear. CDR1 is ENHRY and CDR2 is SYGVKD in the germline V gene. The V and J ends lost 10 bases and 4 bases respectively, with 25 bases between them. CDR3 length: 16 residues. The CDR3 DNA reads TGTGCCAGTACTCGAGGTACGGGCGGATGGAGCACTGAAGCTTTCTTT. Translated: CASTRGTGGWSTEAFF.

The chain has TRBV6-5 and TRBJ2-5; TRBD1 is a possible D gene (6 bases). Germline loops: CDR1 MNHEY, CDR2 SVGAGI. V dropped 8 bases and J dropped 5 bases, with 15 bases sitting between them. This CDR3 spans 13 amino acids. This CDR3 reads CASWPGEFETQYF. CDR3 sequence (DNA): TGTGCCAGCTGGCCAGGGGAGTTTGAGACCCAGTACTTC.

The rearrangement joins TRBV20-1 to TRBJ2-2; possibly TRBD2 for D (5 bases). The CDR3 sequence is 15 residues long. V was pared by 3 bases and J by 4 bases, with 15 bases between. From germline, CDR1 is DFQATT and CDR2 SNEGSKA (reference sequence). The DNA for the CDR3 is TGCAGTGCTAGTCGGGGAAAAGTCCCCACCGGGGAGCTGTTTTTT. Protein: CSASRGKVPTGELFF.

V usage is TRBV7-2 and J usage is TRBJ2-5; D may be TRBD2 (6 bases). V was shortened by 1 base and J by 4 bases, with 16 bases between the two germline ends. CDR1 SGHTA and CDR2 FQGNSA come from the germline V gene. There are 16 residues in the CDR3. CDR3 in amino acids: CASSLGSGVTTETQYF. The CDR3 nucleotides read TGTGCCAGCAGCTTAGGATCGGGAGTGACTACAGAGACCCAGTACTTC. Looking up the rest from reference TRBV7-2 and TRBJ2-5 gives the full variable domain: GAGVSQSPSNKVTEKGKDVELRCDPISGHTALYWYRQSLGQGLEFLIYFQGNSAPDKSGLPSDRFSAERTGGSVSTLTIQRTQQEDSAVYLCASSLGSGVTTETQYFGPGTRLLVL.

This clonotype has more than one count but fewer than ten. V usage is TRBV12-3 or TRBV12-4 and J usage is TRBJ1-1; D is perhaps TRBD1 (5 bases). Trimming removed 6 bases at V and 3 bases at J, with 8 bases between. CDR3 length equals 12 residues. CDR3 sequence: CASSVRDTEAFF. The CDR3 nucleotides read TGTGCCAGCAGCGTCAGGGACACTGAAGCTTTCTTT.

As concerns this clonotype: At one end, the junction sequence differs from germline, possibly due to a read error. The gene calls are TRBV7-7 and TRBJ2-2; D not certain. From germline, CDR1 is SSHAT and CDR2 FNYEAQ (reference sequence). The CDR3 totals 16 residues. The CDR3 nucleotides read TGTGCTAGCAGCACAAGTCCACCCCCGAACACCGGGGAGCTGTTTTTT. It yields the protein CASSTSPPPNTGELFF.

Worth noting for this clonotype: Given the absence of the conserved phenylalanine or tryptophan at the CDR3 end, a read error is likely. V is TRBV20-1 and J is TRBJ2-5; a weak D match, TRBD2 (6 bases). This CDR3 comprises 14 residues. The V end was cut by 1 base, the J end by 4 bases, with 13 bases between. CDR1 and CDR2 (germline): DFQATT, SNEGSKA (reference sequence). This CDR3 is CSARAGARGETQYL. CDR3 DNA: TGCAGTGCTAGAGCGGGAGCCCGAGGAGAGACCCAGTACCTC.

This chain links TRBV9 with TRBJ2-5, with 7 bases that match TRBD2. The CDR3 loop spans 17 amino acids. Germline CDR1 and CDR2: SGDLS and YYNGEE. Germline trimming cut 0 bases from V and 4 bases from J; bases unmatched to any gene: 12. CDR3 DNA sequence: TGTGCCAGCAGCGTAGTCGGACTAGACAGCCCCTTAGAGACCCAGTACTTC. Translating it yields CASSVVGLDSPLETQYF. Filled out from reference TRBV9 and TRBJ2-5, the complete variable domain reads DSGVTQTPKHLITATGQRVTLRCSPRSGDLSVYWYQQSLDQGLQFLIQYYNGEERAKGNILERFSAQQFPDLHSELNLSSLELGDSALYFCASSVVGLDSPLETQYFGPGTRLLVL.

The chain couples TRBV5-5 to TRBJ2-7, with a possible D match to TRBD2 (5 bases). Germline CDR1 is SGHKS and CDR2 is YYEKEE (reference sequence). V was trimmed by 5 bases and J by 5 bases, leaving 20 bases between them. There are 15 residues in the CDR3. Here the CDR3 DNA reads TGTGCCAGCAGTGTGGGAGCTTCCTCTAGGGACGAGCAGTACTTC. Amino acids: CASSVGASSRDEQYF.

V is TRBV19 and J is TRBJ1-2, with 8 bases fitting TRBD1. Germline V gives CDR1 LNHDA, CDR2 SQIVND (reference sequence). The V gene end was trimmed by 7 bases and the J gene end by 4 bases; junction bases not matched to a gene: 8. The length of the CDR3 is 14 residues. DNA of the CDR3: TGTGCCAGTACTAACAGGGGGTCGGGCTATGGCTACACCTTC. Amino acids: CASTNRGSGYGYTF.

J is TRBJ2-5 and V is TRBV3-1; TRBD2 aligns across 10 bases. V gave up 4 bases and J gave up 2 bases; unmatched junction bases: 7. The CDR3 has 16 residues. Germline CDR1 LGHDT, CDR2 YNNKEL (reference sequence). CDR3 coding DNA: TGTGCCAGCAGCCGGGATCTTAGCGGGGGGCAAGAGACCCAGTACTTC. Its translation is CASSRDLSGGQETQYF.

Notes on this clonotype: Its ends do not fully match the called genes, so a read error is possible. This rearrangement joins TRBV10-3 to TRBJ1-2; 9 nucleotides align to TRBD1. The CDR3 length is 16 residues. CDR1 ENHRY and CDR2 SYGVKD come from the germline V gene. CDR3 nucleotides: TGTGCCAGCAGTGACCTCGGACAGGGGAGAATCTATGGCTACACCTTC. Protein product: CASSDLGQGRIYGYTF.

The CDR3 protein is CASSPDSNWNTEAFF. For the CDR3, the DNA is TGTGCCAGCTCACCGGACAGTAACTGGAACACTGAAGCTTTCTTT. The chain links TRBV9 to TRBJ1-1; possible D gene TRBD1, 6 bases. Germline CDR1 and CDR2: SGDLS and YYNGEE. CDR3 length equals 15 residues. Trimming took 7 bases from V and 1 from J, leaving 17 bases between them.

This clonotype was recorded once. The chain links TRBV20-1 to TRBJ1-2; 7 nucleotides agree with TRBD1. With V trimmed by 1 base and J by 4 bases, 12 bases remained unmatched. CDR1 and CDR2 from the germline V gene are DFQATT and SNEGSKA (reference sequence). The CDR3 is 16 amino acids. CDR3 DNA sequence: TGCAGTGCTAGAGCCCTCCCGACAGGGACTGGCTATGGCTACACCTTC. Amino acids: CSARALPTGTGYGYTF.

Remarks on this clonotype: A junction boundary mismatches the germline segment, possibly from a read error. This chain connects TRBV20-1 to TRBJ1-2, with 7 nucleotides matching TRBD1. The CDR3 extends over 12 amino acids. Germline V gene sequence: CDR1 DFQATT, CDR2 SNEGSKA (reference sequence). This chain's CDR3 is CSATSGGTAKVF. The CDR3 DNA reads TGCAGTGCTACTAGCGGGGGGACAGCTAAAGTGTTC.

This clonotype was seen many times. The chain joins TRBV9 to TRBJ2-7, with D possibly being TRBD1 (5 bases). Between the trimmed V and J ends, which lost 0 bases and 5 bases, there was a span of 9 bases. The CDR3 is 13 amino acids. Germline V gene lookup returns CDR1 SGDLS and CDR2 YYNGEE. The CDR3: CASSVEGRDEQYF. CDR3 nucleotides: TGTGCCAGCAGCGTAGAGGGCAGGGACGAGCAGTACTTC.

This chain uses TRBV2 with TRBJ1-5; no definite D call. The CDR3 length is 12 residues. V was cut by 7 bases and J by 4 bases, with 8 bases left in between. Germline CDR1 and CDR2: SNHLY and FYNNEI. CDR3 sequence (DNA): TGTGCCAGCACTCAGGAAAATCAGCCCCAGCATTTT. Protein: CASTQENQPQHF.

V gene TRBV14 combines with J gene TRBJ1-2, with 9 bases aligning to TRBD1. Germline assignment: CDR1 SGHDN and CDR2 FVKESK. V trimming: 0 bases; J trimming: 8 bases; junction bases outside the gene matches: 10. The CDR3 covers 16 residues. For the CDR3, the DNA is TGTGCCAGCAGCCAAGATCTCAGGACAGGGGAGAAGGGCTACACCTTC. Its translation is CASSQDLRTGEKGYTF.

The CDR3 here is CASDLAGAQETQYF. The CDR3 DNA reads as TGTGCCAGCGACCTAGCGGGGGCCCAAGAGACCCAGTACTTC. The V gene is TRBV2, the J gene TRBJ2-5, with TRBD2 matching 10 bases. This CDR3 comprises 14 residues. Trimming took 8 bases from V and 1 from J; bases not matched to a gene: 4. Germline loops: CDR1 SNHLY, CDR2 FYNNEI.

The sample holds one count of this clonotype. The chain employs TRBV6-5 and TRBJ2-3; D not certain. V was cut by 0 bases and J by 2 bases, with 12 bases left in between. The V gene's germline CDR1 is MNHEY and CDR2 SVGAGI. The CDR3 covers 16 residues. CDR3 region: CASSYSIARNTDTQYF. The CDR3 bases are TGTGCCAGCAGTTACTCGATAGCTCGGAACACAGATACGCAGTATTTT.

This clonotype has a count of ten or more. CDR3 sequence reads: CSAQMNTEAFF. CDR3 sequence (DNA): TGCAGCGCTCAGATGAACACTGAAGCTTTCTTT. J is TRBJ1-1 and V is TRBV29-1; D gene unclear. V was pared by 7 bases and J by 0 bases, with 6 bases between. The germline CDR1 and CDR2 sequences are SQVTM and ANQGSEA. The CDR3 has 11 residues.

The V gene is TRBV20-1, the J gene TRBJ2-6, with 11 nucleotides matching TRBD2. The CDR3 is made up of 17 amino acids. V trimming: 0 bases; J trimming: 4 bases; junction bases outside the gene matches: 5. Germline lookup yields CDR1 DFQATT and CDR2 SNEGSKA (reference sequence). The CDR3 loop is CSARDLAGGSGANVLTF. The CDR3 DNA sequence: TGCAGTGCTAGAGACCTAGCGGGAGGCTCGGGGGCCAACGTCCTGACTTTC.

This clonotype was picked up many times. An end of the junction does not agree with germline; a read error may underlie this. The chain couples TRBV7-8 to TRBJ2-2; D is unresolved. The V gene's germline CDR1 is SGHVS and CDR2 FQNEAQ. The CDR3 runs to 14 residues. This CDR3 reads CASSLAGNAGELFF. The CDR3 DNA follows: TGTGCCAGCAGCTTAGCGGGGAACGCCGGGGAGCTGTTTTTT.

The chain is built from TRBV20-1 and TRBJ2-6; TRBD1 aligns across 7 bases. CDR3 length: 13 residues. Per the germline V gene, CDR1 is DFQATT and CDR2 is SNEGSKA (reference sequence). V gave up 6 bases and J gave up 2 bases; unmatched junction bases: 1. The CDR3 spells CSAGTAGANVLTF. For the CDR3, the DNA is TGCAGTGCAGGGACAGCTGGGGCCAACGTCCTGACTTTC.

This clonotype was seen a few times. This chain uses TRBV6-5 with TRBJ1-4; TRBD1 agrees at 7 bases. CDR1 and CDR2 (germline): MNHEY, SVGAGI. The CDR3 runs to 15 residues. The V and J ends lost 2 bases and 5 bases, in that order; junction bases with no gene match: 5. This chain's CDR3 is CASSYRGLENEKLFF. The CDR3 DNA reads TGTGCCAGCAGTTACAGGGGGCTCGAGAATGAAAAACTGTTTTTT.

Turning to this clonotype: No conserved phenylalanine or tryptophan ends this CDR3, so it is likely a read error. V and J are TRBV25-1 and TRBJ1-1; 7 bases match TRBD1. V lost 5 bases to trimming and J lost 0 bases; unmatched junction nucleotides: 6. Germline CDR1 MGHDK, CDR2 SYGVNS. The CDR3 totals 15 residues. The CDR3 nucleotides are TGTGCCAGCAGTTTTTACAGGGGAATGAACACTGAAGCTTTCCTT. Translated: CASSFYRGMNTEAFL.